The 25 T cell receptor beta chains reported below all come from one sample, sequenced in a study of molecular identifiers for immune sequencing clone quantification. TCRdb reanalysed the PCR reads using MiXCR and keeps one entry per CDR3 protein. The sample includes about 36,000 distinct CDR3 sequences, over 15% of them seen just once. Input material: naive CD8+ T cells from blood, with Jurkat cell RNA spiked in. Stated subset: FACS-sorted CD8+CD4-CCR7+CD45RA+ naive T cells. The receptors originated from a human donor in good health. Some libraries in this study had Jurkat cell RNA spiked in.

This clonotype was recorded a few times. The chain couples TRBV7-9 to TRBJ2-6; the D gene is possibly TRBD2 (5 bases). The CDR3 spans 15 residues. Per germline, CDR1 SEHNR and CDR2 FQNEAQ (reference sequence). V lost 5 bases to trimming and J lost 2 bases, with 10 bases between them. The CDR3 DNA sequence: TGTGCCAGCAGCCCCCCCGGGGCTGGGGCCAACGTCCTGACTTTC. Translation gives CASSPPGAGANVLTF.

The rearrangement joins TRBV4-1 to TRBJ1-1; D not resolved. There are 19 residues in the CDR3. CDR1 and CDR2 from the germline V gene are MGHRA and YSYEKL. The V end lost 0 bases, the J end lost 0 bases, and 20 bases lay between the germline ends. The CDR3 here is CASSQDFETYVGMNTEAFF. The CDR3 nucleotides are TGCGCCAGCAGCCAAGATTTTGAAACCTACGTGGGGATGAACACTGAAGCTTTCTTT.

On this clonotype: A much bigger clone sits one base away, suggesting this may be a read error. V is TRBV19 and J is TRBJ1-1; D is ambiguous. Germline V CDR1 and CDR2: LNHDA, SQIVND (reference sequence). CDR3 length: 15 residues. The CDR3 protein is CGSSIVTSGDTEAFF. CDR3 in DNA: TGTGGCAGTAGTATAGTAACTTCCGGCGACACTGAAGCTTTCTTT.

Regarding this clonotype: A read error may be the cause here, since a much bigger clone is one base away. J is TRBJ1-5 and V is TRBV2, with unresolved D. The germline CDR1 and CDR2 sequences are SNHLY and FYNNEI. CDR3 length: 17 residues. V was cut by 8 bases and J by 4 bases, with 24 bases left in between. CDR3 nucleotide sequence: TGTGCCAGCTCCAAACCCCCACTCGGGCCTTTAAATCAGCCCCAGCATTTT. It translates to CASSKPPLGPLNQPQHF. Full variable domain (remainder filled in from reference TRBV2 and TRBJ1-5): EPEVTQTPSHQVTQMGQEVILRCVPISNHLYFYWYRQILGQKVEFLVSFYNNEISEKSEIFDDQFSVERPDGSNFTLKIRSTKLEDSAMYFCASSKPPLGPLNQPQHFGDGTRLSIL.

This clonotype was seen ten or more times. The gene calls are TRBV29-1 and TRBJ2-1; 8 positions match TRBD2. The CDR3 has 13 amino acids. Germline assignment: CDR1 SQVTM and CDR2 ANQGSEA. Trimming cost V 4 bases and J 8 bases; bases outside gene matches: 7. The DNA of the CDR3 is TGCAGCGTTGTCAGCGGGAGTGCGTATGAGCAGTTCTTC. Protein product: CSVVSGSAYEQFF.

By share of the sample, this clonotype is medium-sized (0.01 to 0.1%). The rearrangement joins TRBV5-4 to TRBJ2-3; 11 bases line up with TRBD2. The CDR3 has 16 residues. In germline, CDR1 is SGHNT, CDR2 YYREEE (reference sequence). J gave up 4 bases and V 4 bases, and 8 bases lay outside the gene matches. The CDR3 reads CASSPLTSGAPDTQYF. The CDR3 nucleotides are TGTGCCAGCAGCCCCTTGACTAGCGGGGCCCCAGATACGCAGTATTTT. Full variable domain (remainder filled in from reference TRBV5-4 and TRBJ2-3): ETGVTQSPTHLIKTRGQQVTLRCSSQSGHNTVSWYQQALGQGPQFIFQYYREEENGRGNFPPRFSGLQFPNYSSELNVNALELDDSALYLCASSPLTSGAPDTQYFGPGTRLTVL.

The table lists this clonotype with many counts. V gene TRBV6-2 or TRBV6-3 combines with J gene TRBJ2-1, with D perhaps assigned TRBD1 or TRBD2 (5 bases each). Germline CDR1 MNHEY, CDR2 SVGEGT. The CDR3 is 17 amino acids. Trimming shortened V by 2 bases and J by 7 bases, and 21 bases separated the two germline ends. In nucleotides, the CDR3 is TGTGCCAGCAGTTACCCGACTCCATTGGGGGATTATAATGAGCAGTTCTTC. Translated: CASSYPTPLGDYNEQFF.

Regarding this clonotype: This may be a read error, as it is one base from a much larger clone. The chain uses TRBV28 and TRBJ2-3; 7 nucleotides agree with TRBD1. Per the germline V gene, CDR1 is MDHEN and CDR2 is SYDVKM. CDR3 length equals 14 residues. In DNA, the CDR3 is TGTGCCAGCAGCCGGGACAGCGGCACAGAGACGCAGTATTTT. Protein sequence: CASSRDSGTETQYF.

In its sample, this clonotype was seen many times. V usage is TRBV7-2 and J usage is TRBJ1-5; TRBD1 agrees at 9 bases. CDR3 length: 14 amino acids. Germline V gene data show CDR1 as SGHTA and CDR2 as FQGNSA. Unmatched junction bases numbered 8, after V lost 5 bases and J lost 9 bases. The CDR3 spells CASSPGGQGLPQHF. The CDR3 nucleotides are TGTGCCAGCAGCCCCGGCGGACAGGGGCTGCCCCAGCATTTT.

By share, this clonotype ranks as medium-sized. This chain links TRBV6-5 with TRBJ1-5; D is unclear. V was clipped by 2 bases and J by 1 base, with 12 bases between them. Germline V CDR1 and CDR2: MNHEY, SVGAGI. The CDR3 is 16 amino acids. CDR3 DNA sequence: TGTGCCAGCAGTTACGTTTCCGGGAAGAGCAATCAGCCCCAGCATTTT. Translating it yields CASSYVSGKSNQPQHF.

At least ten counts were recorded for this clonotype. The V and J genes are TRBV6-2 or TRBV6-3 and TRBJ2-5; no definite D call. Germline V lookup: CDR1 MNHEY, CDR2 SVGEGT. V was clipped by 5 bases and J by 4 bases, with 5 bases between them. The CDR3 is made up of 11 amino acids. The CDR3 sequence: CASSGGETQYF. For the CDR3, the DNA is TGTGCCAGCAGTGGCGGAGAGACCCAGTACTTC.

This clonotype was seen only a few times. In nucleotides, the CDR3 is TGCAGTGCTAGAGATTCAGGGAGCTACGAGCAGTACTTC. Protein sequence: CSARDSGSYEQYF. This sequence joins TRBV20-1 and TRBJ2-7; TRBD1 or TRBD2 may be the D gene (5 bases each). The CDR3 is made up of 13 amino acids. V was clipped by 0 bases and J by 3 bases, with 9 bases between them. Germline V gene data show CDR1 as DFQATT and CDR2 as SNEGSKA (reference sequence).

In its sample, this clonotype was seen many times. This sequence joins TRBV15 and TRBJ2-3; no definite D call. With 0 bases removed from V and 4 bases from J, the gap between germline ends came to 11 bases. This CDR3 contains 15 residues. Germline CDR1 is LNHNV and CDR2 is YYDKDF (reference sequence). As DNA, the CDR3 is TGTGCCACCAGCAGAGATCTGGCGTTGGCAGATACGCAGTATTTT. Translation: CATSRDLALADTQYF.

The sample holds many counts of this clonotype. The rearrangement joins TRBV7-9 to TRBJ2-3, with D possibly matching TRBD2 (7 bases). The germline gives CDR1 SEHNR, CDR2 FQNEAQ (reference sequence). Deletions cut 5 bases from V and 0 bases from J, with 18 bases between. This CDR3 has 17 amino acids. The CDR3, as DNA: TGTGCCAGCAGCCTAAGCTGGGGGGGCCTTAGCACAGATACGCAGTATTTT. It yields the protein CASSLSWGGLSTDTQYF.

Notes on this clonotype: This may be a read error, as it is one base from a much larger clone. The V call is TRBV7-9, the J call TRBJ2-7; 10 positions agree with TRBD1. Per the germline V gene, CDR1 is SEHNR and CDR2 is FQNEAQ (reference sequence). This CDR3 comprises 15 residues. Trimming took 5 bases from V and 2 from J; bases not matched to a gene: 6. The chain's CDR3 is CASSPRDRGAYEQYF. CDR3 DNA: TGTGCCAGCAGCCCGAGGGACAGGGGCGCCTACGAGCAGTACTTC.

This clonotype came up many times. This chain uses TRBV5-1 with TRBJ2-1; 13 bases agree with TRBD2. Germline V CDR1 and CDR2: SGHRS, YFSETQ. The CDR3 is made up of 17 amino acids. The trim removed 4 bases at V and 4 bases at J, leaving 8 bases unmatched. The CDR3 region has the DNA TGCGCCAGCAGCCCCCGGACTAGCGGGGGACAATACAATGAGCAGTTCTTC. This encodes CASSPRTSGGQYNEQFF. The whole variable domain, filled in from reference TRBV5-1 and TRBJ2-1, reads KAGVTQTPRYLIKTRGQQVTLSCSPISGHRSVSWYQQTPGQGLQFLFEYFSETQRNKGNFPGRFSGRQFSNSRSEMNVSTLELGDSALYLCASSPRTSGGQYNEQFFGPGTRLTVL.

This chain connects TRBV30 to TRBJ2-7, with D tentatively TRBD1 (5 bases). The length of the CDR3 is 15 residues. CDR1 is GTSNPN and CDR2 is SVGIG in the germline V gene (reference sequence). V lost 0 bases, J lost 1 base, and 13 bases lay in between. The CDR3 coding sequence is TGTGCCTGGAGTGTGGAAGGGGCAAGGTCCTACGAGCAGTACTTC. Its translation is CAWSVEGARSYEQYF.

The table lists this clonotype with many counts. The chain has TRBV11-2 and TRBJ2-7; 7 bases agree with TRBD1. The CDR3 spans 15 residues. Unmatched junction bases numbered 6, after V lost 2 bases and J lost 2 bases. Germline values: CDR1 SGHAT, CDR2 FQNNGV. CDR3 residues: CASSLSRGPAYEQYF. DNA of the CDR3: TGTGCCAGCAGCTTATCAAGGGGGCCCGCCTACGAGCAGTACTTC.

This clonotype showed up many times. The J gene is TRBJ2-2, the V gene TRBV20-1; 12 nucleotides align to TRBD1. V lost 3 bases to trimming and J lost 6 bases; unmatched junction nucleotides: 11. There are 17 residues in the CDR3. The germline V gene has CDR1 DFQATT and CDR2 SNEGSKA (reference sequence). Here the CDR3 reads CSASSGTGGRYPGELFF. The CDR3 DNA reads TGCAGTGCTAGTTCCGGGACAGGGGGCAGGTATCCCGGGGAGCTGTTTTTT.

This clonotype was observed a few times. Being one base from a much bigger clone, this may be a read error. This chain links TRBV7-9 with TRBJ2-4; D is possibly TRBD2 (6 bases). The CDR3 length is 16 residues. The V end lost 5 bases, the J end lost 3 bases, and 17 bases lay between the germline ends. Germline lookup yields CDR1 SEHNR and CDR2 FQNEAQ (reference sequence). The CDR3 sequence is CASSGSGSYLKNIQYF. CDR3 coding DNA: TGTGCCAGCAGCGGTAGCGGAAGCTACCTCAAAAACATTCAGTACTTC.

Notes on this clonotype: It may be a read error: a sequence one base away is much more abundant. V gene TRBV4-2 combines with J gene TRBJ2-1; D remains unclear. V shed 0 bases and J shed 5 bases, with 14 bases lying between them. Germline CDR1 LGHNA, CDR2 YNFKEQ. The CDR3 is 16 residues long. CDR3 residues: CASSQDFGLRHNEQFF. The CDR3 DNA follows: TGTGCCAGCAGCCAAGACTTCGGGCTGCGACACAATGAGCAGTTCTTC.

This clonotype was seen repeatedly, ten times or more. This sequence joins TRBV5-6 and TRBJ1-1, with a weak D call TRBD1 (5 bases). From germline, CDR1 is SGHDT and CDR2 YYEEEE. The CDR3 sequence is 14 residues long. Deletions cut 4 bases from V and 4 bases from J, with 14 bases between. CDR3 sequence reads: CASSQGAGSTEAFF. The CDR3 DNA is TGTGCCAGCAGCCAAGGAGCAGGGTCCACTGAAGCTTTCTTT.

This clonotype was observed at least ten times. V and J are TRBV28 and TRBJ2-5; D is undetermined. Germline V gene data show CDR1 as MDHEN and CDR2 as SYDVKM. V was trimmed by 5 bases and J by 5 bases, leaving 12 bases between them. This CDR3 has 13 amino acids. The CDR3 protein is CASSPLVRETQYF. In nucleotides, the CDR3 is TGTGCCAGCAGTCCGCTAGTTAGGGAGACCCAGTACTTC.

This clonotype was counted at least ten times. The CDR3 DNA follows: TGTGCCACGTCCGGACAGCTTAATCAGCCCCAGCATTTT. It codes for CATSGQLNQPQHF. This chain links TRBV19 with TRBJ1-5, with D possibly being TRBD1 (6 bases). The CDR3 totals 13 residues. Germline CDR1 LNHDA, CDR2 SQIVND (reference sequence). V was trimmed by 10 bases and J by 4 bases, leaving 14 bases between them.

The gene calls are TRBV5-4 and TRBJ1-6; D is possibly TRBD1 (5 bases). V lost 0 bases, J lost 9 bases, and 10 bases lay in between. Per the germline V gene, CDR1 is SGHNT and CDR2 is YYREEE (reference sequence). The CDR3 has 14 amino acids. Here the CDR3 DNA reads TGTGCCAGCAGCTTGGAGGGGTGGGGTTCACCCCTCCACTTT. This translates into CASSLEGWGSPLHF. The entire variable domain, with the rest obtained from reference TRBV5-4 and TRBJ1-6, is as follows: ETGVTQSPTHLIKTRGQQVTLRCSSQSGHNTVSWYQQALGQGPQFIFQYYREEENGRGNFPPRFSGLQFPNYSSELNVNALELDDSALYLCASSLEGWGSPLHFGNGTRLTVT.